These 18 T cell receptor beta chains were sequenced from one sample in a study of beta chain features in type 1 diabetes. Since all of the isolated RNA was reverse transcribed, expressed TCRB transcripts were what got sequenced. Sequencing was performed with immunoSEQ multiplex PCR; in TCRdb, only in-frame clones are kept and a portion is missing. The repertoire holds around 40,000 clones, with approximately 61% as singletons. General study points: Shorter TCRB CDR3s, moderately but significantly so, were found in Type 1 diabetes patients in all four CD4+ subsets.

No antigens are known for them. Sequences were obtained from Tregs from blood. All receptors come from a man in his thirties or forties with type 1 diabetes. Some clones in this sample may be carry-over from other donors' samples.

The gene calls are TRBV4-2 and TRBJ2-1, with a tentative D call TRBD2 (6 bases). Between the trimmed V and J ends, which lost 0 bases and 8 bases, there was a span of 11 bases. The CDR3 contains 14 residues. The V gene's germline CDR1 is LGHNA and CDR2 YNFKEQ. CDR3 sequence reads: CASSQDRGWDEQFF. The CDR3 DNA reads TGTGCCAGCAGCCAAGACCGGGGGTGGGATGAGCAGTTCTTC.

The CDR3 coding sequence is TGTGCCAGCAGCGCCGGGACAGGGGCCGGGGCCAACGTCCTGACTTTC. Protein sequence: CASSAGTGAGANVLTF. The chain uses TRBV5-4 and TRBJ2-6; 10 bases match TRBD1. V shed 4 bases and J 4 bases; nucleotides not matched to a gene: 5. The CDR3 extends over 16 amino acids. CDR1 is SGHNT and CDR2 is YYREEE in the germline V gene (reference sequence).

This chain links TRBV7-2 with TRBJ2-6, with D perhaps matching TRBD2 (5 bases). Deletions cut 1 base from V and 0 bases from J, with 13 bases between. This CDR3 spans 18 amino acids. Germline CDR1 and CDR2: SGHTA and FQGNSA. The CDR3, as DNA: TGTGCCAGCAGCTTAGAGATTGGACGGGGCTCTGGGGCCAACGTCCTGACTTTC. This translates into CASSLEIGRGSGANVLTF. Filled out from reference TRBV7-2 and TRBJ2-6, the complete variable domain reads GAGVSQSPSNKVTEKGKDVELRCDPISGHTALYWYRQSLGQGLEFLIYFQGNSAPDKSGLPSDRFSAERTGGSVSTLTIQRTQQEDSAVYLCASSLEIGRGSGANVLTFGAGSRLTVL.

The gene calls are TRBV5-1 and TRBJ2-1; perhaps TRBD1 as D (6 bases). CDR3 size: 14 residues. The germline V gene has CDR1 SGHRS and CDR2 YFSETQ. V dropped 4 bases and J dropped 7 bases, with 15 bases sitting between them. CDR3 bases: TGCGCCAGCAGCCTGACCGGGACATCAAATGAGCAGTTCTTC. Protein product: CASSLTGTSNEQFF.

This chain links TRBV6-6 with TRBJ2-3; the D is unclear. Germline V CDR1 and CDR2: MNHNY, SVGAGI (reference sequence). This CDR3 has 13 residues. V lost 2 bases to trimming and J lost 2 bases, with 5 bases between them. The CDR3 region is CASSYGHTDTQYF. The CDR3 DNA reads as TGTGCCAGCAGTTACGGCCACACAGATACGCAGTATTTT.

The V and J genes are TRBV5-1 and TRBJ2-1; D unclear. The CDR3 contains 13 residues. Germline CDR1 is SGHRS and CDR2 is YFSETQ. V lost 6 bases, J lost 5 bases, and 12 bases lay in between. The CDR3 loop reads CASTRGGNNEQFF. CDR3 in DNA: TGCGCCAGCACTCGAGGCGGAAACAATGAGCAGTTCTTC.

The V gene is TRBV6-1, the J gene TRBJ2-5, with no clear D. The germline CDR1 and CDR2 sequences are MNHNS and SASEGT. V dropped 6 bases and J dropped 2 bases, with 7 bases sitting between them. The CDR3 has 12 residues. The CDR3 here is CASRRIQETQYF. The CDR3 DNA sequence: TGTGCCAGCAGGAGGATACAAGAGACCCAGTACTTC.

This clone was observed once. V usage is TRBV2 and J usage is TRBJ2-5; TRBD2 aligns across 15 bases. The germline gives CDR1 SNHLY, CDR2 FYNNEI. V dropped 6 bases and J dropped 2; count of bases not matched to a gene: 4. The CDR3 has 16 amino acids. CDR3: CASRGGLAGGQETQYF. DNA for the CDR3: TGTGCCAGCAGGGGTGGACTAGCGGGGGGGCAAGAGACCCAGTACTTC.

The J gene is TRBJ2-2, the V gene TRBV7-2; D might be TRBD1 (6 bases). The germline V and J ends were trimmed by 1 base and 6 bases, with 18 bases remaining between them. Germline assignment: CDR1 SGHTA and CDR2 FQGNSA. This CDR3 region has 17 residues. This CDR3 reads CASSLERTGWLAGELFF. The CDR3 DNA sequence: TGTGCCAGCAGCTTAGAGCGTACAGGGTGGCTAGCCGGGGAGCTGTTTTTT. The entire variable domain, with the rest obtained from reference TRBV7-2 and TRBJ2-2, is as follows: GAGVSQSPSNKVTEKGKDVELRCDPISGHTALYWYRQSLGQGLEFLIYFQGNSAPDKSGLPSDRFSAERTGGSVSTLTIQRTQQEDSAVYLCASSLERTGWLAGELFFGEGSRLTVL.

This clone came up a few times. J is TRBJ1-3 and V is TRBV7-9; no reliable D call. The CDR3 has 14 residues. Germline V gene sequence: CDR1 SEHNR, CDR2 FQNEAQ (reference sequence). V was trimmed by 5 bases and J by 4 bases, leaving 12 bases between them. CDR3 sequence: CASSPRVGGNTIYF. CDR3 nucleotide sequence: TGTGCCAGCAGCCCACGGGTTGGGGGAAACACCATATATTTT.

This clone was counted only a few times. V and J are TRBV27 and TRBJ2-5; 7 positions agree with TRBD1. This CDR3 contains 16 residues. V was clipped by 9 bases and J by 4 bases; unmatched bases: 17. Germline V gene data show CDR1 as MNHEY and CDR2 as SMNVEV (reference sequence). The DNA of the CDR3 is TGTGCCAGTAAGGTGGCTAGGGGGCGAGGGAGAGAGACCCAGTACTTC. Protein product: CASKVARGRGRETQYF.

The chain uses TRBV5-4 and TRBJ2-2; D ambiguous. V shed 4 bases and J shed 4 bases, with 17 bases lying between them. Germline CDR1 is SGHNT and CDR2 is YYREEE (reference sequence). CDR3 length: 16 amino acids. The CDR3 is CASSPPGGLGTGELFF. CDR3 sequence (DNA): TGTGCCAGCAGCCCTCCAGGTGGCTTGGGCACCGGGGAGCTGTTTTTT.

This clone occurred a few times. This chain uses TRBV11-2 with TRBJ1-2; TRBD1 matches at 7 bases. Looked up from germline, CDR1 is SGHAT and CDR2 is FQNNGV. The CDR3 has 16 residues. V shed 2 bases, J shed 6 bases, and the junction held 12 bases outside the gene matches. The CDR3 nucleotides read TGTGCCAGCAGCTTATCCTTCCGAGGGACAGTGCATGGCTACACCTTC. It is translated as CASSLSFRGTVHGYTF.

The chain recombines TRBV2 with TRBJ2-7; no reliable D call. The CDR3 runs to 14 residues. The germline CDR1 and CDR2 sequences are SNHLY and FYNNEI. The V end lost 6 bases, the J end lost 6 bases, and 18 bases lay between the germline ends. The CDR3 DNA sequence: TGTGCCAGCAGACTACAAGACTCCCCGATCGAGCAGTACTTC. As protein: CASRLQDSPIEQYF.

This clone was found a few times. The rearrangement joins TRBV5-1 to TRBJ2-2; 14 bases map to TRBD2. The CDR3 spans 19 residues. V trimming: 4 bases; J trimming: 0 bases; junction bases outside the gene matches: 8. CDR1 is SGHRS and CDR2 is YFSETQ in the germline V gene. The CDR3: CASSLGTSGGLPNTGELFF. The CDR3 DNA reads as TGCGCCAGCAGCCTCGGGACTAGCGGGGGCCTTCCGAACACCGGGGAGCTGTTTTTT.

This chain uses TRBV4-3 with TRBJ1-2; 8 nucleotides align to TRBD1. This CDR3 has 17 amino acids. V trimming: 3 bases; J trimming: 4 bases; junction bases outside the gene matches: 13. Germline CDR1 is LGHNA and CDR2 is YSLEER. As DNA, the CDR3 is TGCGCCAGCAGCCATGGGAATGACGGGACAGGATTCTATGGCTACACCTTC. Translating gives CASSHGNDGTGFYGYTF.

This rearrangement joins TRBV2 to TRBJ2-3; D is unresolved. Trimming removed 4 bases from V and 0 bases from J, with 2 bases in between. CDR1 is SNHLY and CDR2 is FYNNEI in the germline V gene. The CDR3 is 12 residues long. This CDR3 reads CASSASTDTQYF. CDR3 DNA sequence: TGTGCCAGCAGTGCTAGCACAGATACGCAGTATTTT.

This rearrangement joins TRBV28 to TRBJ1-1; 10 bases are a match to TRBD1. The CDR3 is made up of 17 amino acids. V trimming: 5 bases; J trimming: 3 bases; junction bases outside the gene matches: 12. CDR1 MDHEN and CDR2 SYDVKM come from the germline V gene. The CDR3 region has the DNA TGTGCCAGCAGTGCCGGGGGGACAGGGGCAATATACACTGAAGCTTTCTTT. Encoded protein: CASSAGGTGAIYTEAFF.